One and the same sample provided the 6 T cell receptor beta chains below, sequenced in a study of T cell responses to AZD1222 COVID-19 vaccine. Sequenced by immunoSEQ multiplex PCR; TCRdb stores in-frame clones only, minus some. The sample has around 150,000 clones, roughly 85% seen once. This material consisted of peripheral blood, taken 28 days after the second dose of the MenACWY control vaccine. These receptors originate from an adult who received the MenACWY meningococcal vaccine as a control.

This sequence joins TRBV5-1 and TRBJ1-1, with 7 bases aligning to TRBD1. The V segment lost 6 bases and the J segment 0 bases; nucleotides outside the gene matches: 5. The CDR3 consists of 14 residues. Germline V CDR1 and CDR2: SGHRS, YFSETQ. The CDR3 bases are TGCGCCAGCAAAACGGGACAGATGAACACTGAAGCTTTCTTT. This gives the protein CASKTGQMNTEAFF.

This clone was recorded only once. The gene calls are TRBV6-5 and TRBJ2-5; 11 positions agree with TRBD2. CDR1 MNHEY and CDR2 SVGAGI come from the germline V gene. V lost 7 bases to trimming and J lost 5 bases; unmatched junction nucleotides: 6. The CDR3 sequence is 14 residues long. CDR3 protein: CASIIAGGSETQYF. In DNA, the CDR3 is TGTGCCAGCATTATAGCGGGAGGGTCTGAGACCCAGTACTTC.

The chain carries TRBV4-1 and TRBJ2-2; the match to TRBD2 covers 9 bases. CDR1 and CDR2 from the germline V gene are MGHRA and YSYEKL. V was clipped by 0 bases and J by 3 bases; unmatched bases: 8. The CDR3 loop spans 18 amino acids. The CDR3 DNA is TGCGCCAGCAGCCAAGATTCGAGGGCGGGAGGGCACACCGGGGAGCTGTTTTTT. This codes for CASSQDSRAGGHTGELFF.

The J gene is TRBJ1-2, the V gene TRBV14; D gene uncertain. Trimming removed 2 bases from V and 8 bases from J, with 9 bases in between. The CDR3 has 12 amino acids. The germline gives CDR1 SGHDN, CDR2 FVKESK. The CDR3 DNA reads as TGTGCCAGCAGCCAAAGCAGGCAAGGCTACACCTTC. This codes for CASSQSRQGYTF.

This CDR3 reads CASSLPGLAGGLSTDTQYF. CDR3 DNA: TGTGCCAGCAGTCTACCGGGACTAGCGGGGGGGCTGTCTACAGATACGCAGTATTTT. This chain joins TRBV28 and TRBJ2-3; 16 positions agree with TRBD2. V gave up 5 bases and J gave up 3 bases; unmatched junction bases: 11. Germline-derived CDR1 and CDR2 are MDHEN and SYDVKM. The CDR3 has 19 amino acids.

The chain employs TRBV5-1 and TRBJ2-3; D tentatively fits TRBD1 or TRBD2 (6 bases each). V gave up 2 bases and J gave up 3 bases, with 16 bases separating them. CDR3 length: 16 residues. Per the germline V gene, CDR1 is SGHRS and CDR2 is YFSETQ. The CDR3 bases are TGCGCCAGCAGCTTCGCGGGACAAGTTCAAACAGATACGCAGTATTTT. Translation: CASSFAGQVQTDTQYF. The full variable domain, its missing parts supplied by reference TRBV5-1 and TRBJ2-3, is KAGVTQTPRYLIKTRGQQVTLSCSPISGHRSVSWYQQTPGQGLQFLFEYFSETQRNKGNFPGRFSGRQFSNSRSEMNVSTLELGDSALYLCASSFAGQVQTDTQYFGPGTRLTVL.